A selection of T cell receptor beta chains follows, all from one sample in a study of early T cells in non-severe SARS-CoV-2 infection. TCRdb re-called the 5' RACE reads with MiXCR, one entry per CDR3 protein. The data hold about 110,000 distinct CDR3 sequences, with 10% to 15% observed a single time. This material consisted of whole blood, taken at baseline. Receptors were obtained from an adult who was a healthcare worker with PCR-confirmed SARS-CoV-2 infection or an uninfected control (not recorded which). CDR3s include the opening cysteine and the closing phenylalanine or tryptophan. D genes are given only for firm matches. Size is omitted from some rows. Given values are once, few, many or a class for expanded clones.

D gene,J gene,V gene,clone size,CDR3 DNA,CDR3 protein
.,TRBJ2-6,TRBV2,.,TGTGCCACAAAGGGCTCTGGGGCCAACGTCCTGACTTTC,CATKGSGANVLTF
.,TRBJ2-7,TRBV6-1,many,TGTGCCAGCACTCCGACCAGGTGGGGGGAGCAGTACTTC,CASTPTRWGEQYF
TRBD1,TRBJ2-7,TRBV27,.,TGTGTCGGACAGGGATCCTACGAGCAGTACTTC,CVGQGSYEQYF
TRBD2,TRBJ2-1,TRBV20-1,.,TGCAGTGCGGAGCGGGAGAGGTACAATGAGCAGTTCTTC,CSAERERYNEQFF
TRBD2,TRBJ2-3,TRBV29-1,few,TGCAGCGTCGGACTAGCGGGGGTCACAGATACGCAGTATTTT,CSVGLAGVTDTQYF
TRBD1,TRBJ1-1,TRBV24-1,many,TGTGCCACCAGTGAGAGGGACAGCGGGAAAGCTTTCTTT,CATSERDSGKAFF
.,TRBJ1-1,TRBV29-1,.,TGCAGCGTTCTGCCTATTTACAACACTGAAGCTTTCTTT,CSVLPIYNTEAFF
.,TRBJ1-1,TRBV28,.,TGTGCCAGCAGTTGGACAGACCTTCGCCTTATGAACACTGAAGCTTTTTTT,CASSWTDLRLMNTEAFF
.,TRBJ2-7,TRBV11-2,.,TGTGCCAGCAGCGCTCGCCCCGACGGTTACGAGCAGTACTTC,CASSARPDGYEQYF
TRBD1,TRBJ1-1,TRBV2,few,TGTGCCAGCAGAGAGGGGGCGAGGACGGGCAACACTGAAGCTTTCTTT,CASREGARTGNTEAFF
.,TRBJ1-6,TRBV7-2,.,TGTGCCAGCAGCTTAGGCCTGATCGTTCATTATAATTCACCCCTCCACTTT,CASSLGLIVHYNSPLHF
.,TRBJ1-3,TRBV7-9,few,TGTGCCAGCCCGTGGGGAGGTGGAAACACCATATATTTT,CASPWGGGNTIYF
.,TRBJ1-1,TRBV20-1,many,TGCAGTGCTAGAGAGACGGGGAACACTGAAGCTTTCTTT,CSARETGNTEAFF
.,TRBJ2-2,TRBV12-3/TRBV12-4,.,TGTGCCAGCAGTTCCCTTGGAAACACCGGGGAGCTGTTTTTT,CASSSLGNTGELFF
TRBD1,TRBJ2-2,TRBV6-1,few,TGTGCCAGCATTCGTTTACCGGGACAGGGGAACACCGGGGAGCTGTTTTTT,CASIRLPGQGNTGELFF
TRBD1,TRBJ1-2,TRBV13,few,TGTGCCAGCAGCACACCAGGGACAGGTCAGGGCCATGGCTACACCTTC,CASSTPGTGQGHGYTF
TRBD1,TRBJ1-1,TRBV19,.,TGTGCCAGTAGGGAACGAGGGGGCAACACTGAAGCTTTCTTT,CASRERGGNTEAFF
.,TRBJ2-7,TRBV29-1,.,TGCAGCGTTGAAAGGTCAGGGCTGAACGGCGAGCAGTACTTC,CSVERSGLNGEQYF
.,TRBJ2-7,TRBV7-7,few,TGTGCTAGCAGCTTAGCGGCGGGAAGCTCCTACGAGCAGTACTTC,CASSLAAGSSYEQYF
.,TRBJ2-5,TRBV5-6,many,TGTGCCAGCAGCTGGAGCCTAGAGGTGACCCAGTACTTC,CASSWSLEVTQYF
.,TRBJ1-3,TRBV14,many,TGTGCCAGCAGCGAAATACAGGGCCTCGGAAACACCATATATTTT,CASSEIQGLGNTIYF
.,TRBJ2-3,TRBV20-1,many,TGCAGTGCTCAATCCCTAGATACGCAGTATTTT,CSAQSLDTQYF
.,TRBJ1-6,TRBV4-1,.,TGCGCCAGCAGCCAGGACCAATCACCCCTCCACTTT,CASSQDQSPLHF
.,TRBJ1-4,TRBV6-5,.,TGTGCCAGCAGTCGGGAAAAACTGTTTTTT,CASSREKLFF
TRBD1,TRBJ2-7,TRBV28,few,TGTGCCAGCAGTTTACAAGGGACAGGGAACTACGAGCAGTACTTC,CASSLQGTGNYEQYF
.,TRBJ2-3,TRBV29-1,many,TGCAGCGTTGGTGGGGCAGGGGACTTCTATACGCAGTATTTT,CSVGGAGDFYTQYF
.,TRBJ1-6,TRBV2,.,TGTGCCAGCAGTGATCGGGTGGGAAGTTCACCCCTCCACTTT,CASSDRVGSSPLHF
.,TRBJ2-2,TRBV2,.,TGTGCCAGCAGGTACACCGGGGAGCTGTTTTTT,CASRYTGELFF
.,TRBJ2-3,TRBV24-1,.,TGTGCCACCAGTACCGGACACGAATCGCCCACAGATACGCAGTATTTT,CATSTGHESPTDTQYF
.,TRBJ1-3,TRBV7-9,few,TGTGCCAGCAGCTTAGTTATGGCTGCTAAAAACACCATATATTTT,CASSLVMAAKNTIYF
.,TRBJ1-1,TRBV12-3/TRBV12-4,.,TGTGCCAGCAGTTTATTGGTGCAGGCGAACACTGAAGCTTTCTTT,CASSLLVQANTEAFF
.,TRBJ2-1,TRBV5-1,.,TGCGCCAGCAGCTTGGGGCAAATGAATGAGCAGTTCTTC,CASSLGQMNEQFF
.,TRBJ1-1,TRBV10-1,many,TGCGTCAAAGAAAACTTAGCAGTGGACGGTGGGTTAATGAACACTGAAGCTTTCTTT,CVKENLAVDGGLMNTEAFF
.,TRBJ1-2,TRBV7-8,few,TGTGCCAGCAGCTTAGCGGCGGGAGGGGTAAACTATGGCTACACCTTC,CASSLAAGGVNYGYTF
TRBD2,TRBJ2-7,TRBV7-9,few,TGTGCCAGCAGCTTCTCTGGCGGGGGGCAGAGCGAGCAGTACTTC,CASSFSGGGQSEQYF
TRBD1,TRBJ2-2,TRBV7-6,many,TGTGCCAGCAGCTTAGTACCGGGACAGGGTAACACCGGGGAGCTGTTTTTT,CASSLVPGQGNTGELFF
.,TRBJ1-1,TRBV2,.,TGTGCCACCCTGCTCCGAGGGGACACTGAAGCTTTCTTT,CATLLRGDTEAFF
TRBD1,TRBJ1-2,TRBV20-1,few,TGCAGTGCCCACCAGGGGGACAGGTGGGCCTGGGGCTACACCTTC,CSAHQGDRWAWGYTF
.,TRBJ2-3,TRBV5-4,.,TGTGCCAGCAGCCCCAAAGGCGGCCCAAGCACAGATACGCAGTATTTT,CASSPKGGPSTDTQYF
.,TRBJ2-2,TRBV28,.,TGTGCCAGCAGTCCTACCGGGACCGCCGGGGAGCTGTTTTTT,CASSPTGTAGELFF
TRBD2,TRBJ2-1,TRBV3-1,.,TGTGCCAGCAGCCAAGATGCGGGGAGGGTCCCCTACAATGAGCAGTTCTTC,CASSQDAGRVPYNEQFF
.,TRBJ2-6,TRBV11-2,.,TGTGCCAGCAGCTTCTTATACAGGAGAAAGAGCTCTGGGGCCAACGTCCTGACTTTC,CASSFLYRRKSSGANVLTF
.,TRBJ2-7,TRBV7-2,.,TGTGCCAGCAGCTTAGAGTGGCCAGAGAGGTACGAGCAGTACTTC,CASSLEWPERYEQYF
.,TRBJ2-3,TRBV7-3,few,TGTGCCAGCAGCTCTGGAGTGGGGACAGATACGCAGTATTTT,CASSSGVGTDTQYF
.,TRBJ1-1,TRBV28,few,TGTGCCAGCGCCCTAGGTGCGGTCACTGAAGCTTTCTTT,CASALGAVTEAFF
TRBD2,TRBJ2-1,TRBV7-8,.,TGTGCCAGCAGCTTAGTCGGGACTAGCGGGGGCCTACGCCGCTCTTTC,CASSLVGTSGGLRRSF
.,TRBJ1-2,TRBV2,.,TGTGCCAGCAGCAACGGCCAGGGCGGCTACACCTTC,CASSNGQGGYTF
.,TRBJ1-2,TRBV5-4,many,TGTGCCAGCAGCTTCCAGGGTGATACGAGCTATGGCTACACCTTC,CASSFQGDTSYGYTF
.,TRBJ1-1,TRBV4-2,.,TGTGCCAGCAGCCAAGTGGGGAACACTGAAGCTTTCTTT,CASSQVGNTEAFF
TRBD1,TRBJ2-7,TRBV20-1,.,TGCAGTGCCGGGGACAGATCAAGCTACGAGCAGTACTTC,CSAGDRSSYEQYF
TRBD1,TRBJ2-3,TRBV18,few,TGTGCCAGCTCTTCGACAGGGTATGGCCCAGATACGCAGTATTTT,CASSSTGYGPDTQYF
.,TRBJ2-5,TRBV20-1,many,TGCAGTGCTAGAGGTATCGTAGCGGATCAAGAGACCCAGTACTTC,CSARGIVADQETQYF
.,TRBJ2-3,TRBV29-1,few,TGCAGCCTTGGGCAGGCAACTAGCACAGATACGCAGTATTTT,CSLGQATSTDTQYF